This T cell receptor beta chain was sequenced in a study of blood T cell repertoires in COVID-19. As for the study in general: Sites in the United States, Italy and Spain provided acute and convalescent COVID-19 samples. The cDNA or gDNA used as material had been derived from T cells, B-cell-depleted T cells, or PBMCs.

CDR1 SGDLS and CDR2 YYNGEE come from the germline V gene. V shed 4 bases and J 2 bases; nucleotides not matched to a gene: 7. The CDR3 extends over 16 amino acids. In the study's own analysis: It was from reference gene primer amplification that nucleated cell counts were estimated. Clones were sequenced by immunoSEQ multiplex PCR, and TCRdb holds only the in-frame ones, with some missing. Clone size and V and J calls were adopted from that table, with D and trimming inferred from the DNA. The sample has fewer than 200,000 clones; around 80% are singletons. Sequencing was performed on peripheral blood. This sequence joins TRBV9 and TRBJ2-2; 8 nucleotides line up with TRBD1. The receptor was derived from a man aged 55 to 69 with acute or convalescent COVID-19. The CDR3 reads CASSPGQGSNTGELFF. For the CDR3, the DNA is TGTGCCAGCAGCCCCGGACAGGGAAGTAACACCGGGGAGCTGTTTTTT.